This T cell receptor (beta chain) was profiled in a study of human T cells and chemical hapten exposure. Study context: Patients, chiefly female, had alopecia areata, totalis or universalis.

Each CDR3 protein gets one entry after TCRdb re-called the RACE reads with MiXCR. The table lists about 380,000 distinct CDR3 sequences, around 5% of them singletons, with 2% to 2.5% in the top ten. This clonotype was seen a handful of times. The CDR3 extends over 14 amino acids. Trimming shortened V by 3 bases and J by 2 bases, and 11 bases separated the two germline ends. Germline V lookup: CDR1 SGHAT, CDR2 FQNNGV. Time point: patch test 1, 2 weeks after DPC sensitization. Treatment given: therapeutic diphenylcyclopropenone sensitization with weekly scalp DPC. Sequenced material: whole blood, taken in connection with sensitization to the hapten diphenylcyclopropenone (DPC). The V gene is TRBV11-2, the J gene TRBJ2-7, with D uncertain. The sequence was collected from a woman aged 50 to 65 with alopecia areata. Some clones in this sample may be carry-over from other donors' samples. CDR3 residues: CASSFPGPPYEQYF. The CDR3 DNA reads as TGTGCCAGCAGCTTTCCTGGGCCACCCTACGAGCAGTACTTC.